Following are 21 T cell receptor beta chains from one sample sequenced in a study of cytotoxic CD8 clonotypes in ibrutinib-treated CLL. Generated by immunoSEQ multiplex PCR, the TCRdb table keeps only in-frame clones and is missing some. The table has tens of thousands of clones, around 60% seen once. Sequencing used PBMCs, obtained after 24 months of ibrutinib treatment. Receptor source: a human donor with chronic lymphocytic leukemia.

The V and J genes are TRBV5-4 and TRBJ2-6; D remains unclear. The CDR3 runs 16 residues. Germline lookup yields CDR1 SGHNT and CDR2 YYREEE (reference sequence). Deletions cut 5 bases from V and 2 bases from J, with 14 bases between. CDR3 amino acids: CASRPRFRPGANVLTF. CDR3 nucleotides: TGTGCCAGCAGACCCAGGTTCAGGCCTGGGGCCAACGTCCTGACTTTC.

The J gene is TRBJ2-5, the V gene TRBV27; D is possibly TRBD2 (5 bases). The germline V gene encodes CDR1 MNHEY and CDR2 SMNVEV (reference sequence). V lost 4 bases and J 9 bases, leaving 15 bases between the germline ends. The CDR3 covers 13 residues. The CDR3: CASSYRTPTAQYF. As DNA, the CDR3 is TGTGCCAGCAGTTACCGGACTCCCACGGCCCAGTACTTC.

The CDR3 is CASSLTGGDGYTF. CDR3 DNA sequence: TGTGCCAGCAGCCTGACAGGGGGCGATGGCTACACCTTC. The chain employs TRBV7-9 and TRBJ1-2; 10 positions match TRBD1. V shed 5 bases and J 6 bases; nucleotides not matched to a gene: 3. The germline CDR1 and CDR2 sequences are SEHNR and FQNEAQ (reference sequence). The CDR3 contains 13 residues.

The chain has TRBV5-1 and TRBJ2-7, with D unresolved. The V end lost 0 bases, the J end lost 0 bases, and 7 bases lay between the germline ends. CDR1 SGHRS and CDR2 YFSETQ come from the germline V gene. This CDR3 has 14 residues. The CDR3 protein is CASSLGDSSYEQYF. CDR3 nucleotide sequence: TGCGCCAGCAGCTTGGGTGACTCCTCCTACGAGCAGTACTTC.

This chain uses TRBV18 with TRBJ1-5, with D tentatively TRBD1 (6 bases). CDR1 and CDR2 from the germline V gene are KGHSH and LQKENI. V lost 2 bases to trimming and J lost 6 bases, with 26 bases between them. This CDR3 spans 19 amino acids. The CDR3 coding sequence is TGTGCCAGCTCACCATTGCATTCGAGCGGGACAACCGGCGGTCAGCCCCAGCATTTT. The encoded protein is CASSPLHSSGTTGGQPQHF. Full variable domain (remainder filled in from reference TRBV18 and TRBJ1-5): NAGVMQNPRHLVRRRGQEARLRCSPMKGHSHVYWYRQLPEEGLKFMVYLQKENIIDESGMPKERFSAEFPKEGPSILRIQQVVRGDSAAYFCASSPLHSSGTTGGQPQHFGDGTRLSIL.

CDR3 sequence: CTSPPPCALGTDTQYF. In DNA, the CDR3 is TGCACCAGCCCTCCGCCCTGCGCACTCGGCACAGATACGCAGTATTTT. The gene calls are TRBV1 and TRBJ2-3; TRBD2, the D gene given by the table, was not confirmed from the DNA. TRBV1 is described as a pseudogene. This CDR3 contains 16 residues.

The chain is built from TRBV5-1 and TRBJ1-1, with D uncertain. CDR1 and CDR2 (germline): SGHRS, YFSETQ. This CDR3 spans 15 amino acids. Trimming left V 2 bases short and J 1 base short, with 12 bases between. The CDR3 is CASSFARLANTEAFF. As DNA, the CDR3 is TGCGCCAGCAGCTTTGCACGGTTGGCGAACACTGAAGCTTTCTTT.

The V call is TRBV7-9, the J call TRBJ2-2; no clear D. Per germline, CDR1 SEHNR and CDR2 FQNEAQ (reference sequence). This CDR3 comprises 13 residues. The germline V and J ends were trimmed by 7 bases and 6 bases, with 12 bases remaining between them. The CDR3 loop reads CASTIVGAGELFF. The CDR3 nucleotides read TGTGCCAGCACCATAGTGGGCGCCGGGGAGCTGTTTTTT.

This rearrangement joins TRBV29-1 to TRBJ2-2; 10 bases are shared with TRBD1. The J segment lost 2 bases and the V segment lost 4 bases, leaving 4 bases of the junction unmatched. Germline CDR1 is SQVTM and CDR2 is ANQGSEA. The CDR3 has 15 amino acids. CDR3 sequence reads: CSVVGTGANTGELFF. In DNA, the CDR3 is TGCAGCGTTGTTGGGACAGGGGCCAACACCGGGGAGCTGTTTTTT.

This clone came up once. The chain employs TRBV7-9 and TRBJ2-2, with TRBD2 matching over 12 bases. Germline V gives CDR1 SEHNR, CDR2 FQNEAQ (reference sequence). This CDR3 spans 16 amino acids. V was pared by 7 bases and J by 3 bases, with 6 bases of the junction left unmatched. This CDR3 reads CASTRLAGVHTGELFF. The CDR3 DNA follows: TGTGCCAGCACGAGACTAGCGGGAGTTCACACCGGGGAGCTGTTTTTT.

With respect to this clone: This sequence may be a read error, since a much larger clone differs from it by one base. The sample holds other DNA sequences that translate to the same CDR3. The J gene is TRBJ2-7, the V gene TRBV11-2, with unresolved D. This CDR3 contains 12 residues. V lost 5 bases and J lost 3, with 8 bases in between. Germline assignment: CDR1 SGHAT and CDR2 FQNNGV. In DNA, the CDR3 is TGTGCCAGCAGCCCCCCCGGCTACGAGCAGTACTTC. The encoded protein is CASSPPGYEQYF. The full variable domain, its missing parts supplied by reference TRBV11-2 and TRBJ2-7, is EAGVAQSPRYKIIEKRQSVAFWCNPISGHATLYWYQQILGQGPKLLIQFQNNGVVDDSQLPKDRFSAERLKGVDSTLKIQPAKLEDSAVYLCASSPPGYEQYFGPGTRLTVT.

CDR3 nucleotides: TGTGCCAGCAGCCTGACTAGCGGGATAACGCATGAGCAGTTCTTC. Residues: CASSLTSGITHEQFF. V usage is TRBV9 and J usage is TRBJ2-1; TRBD2 matches 11 bases. V lost 4 bases and J lost 8; bases outside the gene matches: 8. Germline V CDR1 and CDR2: SGDLS, YYNGEE. This CDR3 comprises 15 residues.

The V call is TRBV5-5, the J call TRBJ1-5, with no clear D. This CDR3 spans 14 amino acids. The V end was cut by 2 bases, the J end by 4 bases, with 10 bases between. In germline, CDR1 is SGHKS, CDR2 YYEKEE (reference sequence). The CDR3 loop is CASSFGQTNQPQHF. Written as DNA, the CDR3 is TGTGCCAGCAGCTTCGGGCAAACTAATCAGCCCCAGCATTTT.

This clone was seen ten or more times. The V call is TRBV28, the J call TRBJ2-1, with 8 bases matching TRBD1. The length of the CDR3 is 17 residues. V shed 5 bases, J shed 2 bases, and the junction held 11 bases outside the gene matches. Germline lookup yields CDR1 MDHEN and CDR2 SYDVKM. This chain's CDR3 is CASSRQYRGYPYNEQFF. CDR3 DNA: TGTGCCAGCAGTCGCCAATACAGGGGGTATCCCTACAATGAGCAGTTCTTC.

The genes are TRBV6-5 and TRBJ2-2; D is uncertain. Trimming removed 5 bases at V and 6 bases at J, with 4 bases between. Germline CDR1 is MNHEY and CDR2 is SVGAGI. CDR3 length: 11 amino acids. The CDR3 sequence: CASSRAGELFF. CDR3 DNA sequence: TGTGCCAGCAGTAGGGCCGGGGAGCTGTTTTTT.

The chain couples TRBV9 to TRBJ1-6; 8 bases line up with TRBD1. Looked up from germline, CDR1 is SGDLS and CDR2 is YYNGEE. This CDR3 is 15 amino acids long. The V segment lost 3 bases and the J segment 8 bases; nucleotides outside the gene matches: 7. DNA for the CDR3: TGTGCCAGCAGCGCCCGTTGGACAGGGTATTCACCCCTCCACTTT. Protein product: CASSARWTGYSPLHF.

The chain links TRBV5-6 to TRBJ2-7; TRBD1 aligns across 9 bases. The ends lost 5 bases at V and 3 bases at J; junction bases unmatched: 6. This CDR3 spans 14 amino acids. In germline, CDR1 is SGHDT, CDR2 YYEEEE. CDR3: CASRRTGGGYEQYF. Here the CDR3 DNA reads TGTGCCAGCAGACGCACAGGGGGCGGCTACGAGCAGTACTTC.

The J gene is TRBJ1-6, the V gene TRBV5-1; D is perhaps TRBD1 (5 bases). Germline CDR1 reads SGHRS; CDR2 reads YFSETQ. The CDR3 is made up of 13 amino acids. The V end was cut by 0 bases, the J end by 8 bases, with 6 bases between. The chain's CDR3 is CASSLGGDSPLHF. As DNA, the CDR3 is TGCGCCAGCAGCTTGGGAGGGGATTCACCCCTCCACTTT.

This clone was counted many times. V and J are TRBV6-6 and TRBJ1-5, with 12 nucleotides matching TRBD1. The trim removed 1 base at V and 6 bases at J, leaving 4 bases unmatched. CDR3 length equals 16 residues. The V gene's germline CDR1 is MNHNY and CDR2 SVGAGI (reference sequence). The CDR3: CASSYWGQGASQPQHF. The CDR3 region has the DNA TGTGCCAGCAGTTACTGGGGACAGGGGGCCTCTCAGCCCCAGCATTTT.

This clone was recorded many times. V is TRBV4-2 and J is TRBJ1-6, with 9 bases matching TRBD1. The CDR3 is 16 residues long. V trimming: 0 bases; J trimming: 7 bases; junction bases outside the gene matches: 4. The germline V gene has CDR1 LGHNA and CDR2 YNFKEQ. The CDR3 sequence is CASSQEIGQGNSPLHF. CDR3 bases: TGTGCCAGCAGCCAAGAAATAGGACAGGGGAATTCACCCCTCCACTTT.

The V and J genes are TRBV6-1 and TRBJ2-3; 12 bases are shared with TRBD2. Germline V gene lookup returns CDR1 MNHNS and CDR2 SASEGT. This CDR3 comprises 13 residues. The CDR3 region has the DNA TGTGGCTCACTAGCGGGAGGAACAGATACGCAGTATTTT. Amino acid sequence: CGSLAGGTDTQYF.